The entry that follows covers one T cell receptor beta chain sequence. At one of its ends the junction is not consistent with the germline gene, which may arise from a read error. The data were obtained in a study of long-term antiretroviral therapy in people with HIV. Version v3.0 of the immunoSEQ assay ran at survey level. Sequencing used immunoSEQ multiplex PCR; TCRdb keeps in-frame clones, though not all of them. The profile shows some 15,000 clones, over 70% of them singletons. CDR3 length: 11 residues. Germline V gives CDR1 MDHEN, CDR2 SYDVKM. V and J are TRBV28 and TRBJ1-1; 9 bases fit TRBD1. This clonotype was obtained from a man in his thirties or forties with HIV. This specimen consisted of unsorted PBMCs, obtained around 1.3 years before starting antiretroviral therapy. CDR3 in DNA: TGTGCCAGCAGTCCCTCCCGGGACAGGGTCTTT. As protein: CASSPSRDRVF. The complete variable domain, with remaining parts taken from reference TRBV28 and TRBJ1-1, reads DVKVTQSSRYLVKRTGEKVFLECVQDMDHENMFWYRQDPGLGLRLIYFSYDVKMKEKGDIPEGYSVSREKKERFSLILESASTNQTSMYLCASSPSRDRVFGQGTRLTVV.